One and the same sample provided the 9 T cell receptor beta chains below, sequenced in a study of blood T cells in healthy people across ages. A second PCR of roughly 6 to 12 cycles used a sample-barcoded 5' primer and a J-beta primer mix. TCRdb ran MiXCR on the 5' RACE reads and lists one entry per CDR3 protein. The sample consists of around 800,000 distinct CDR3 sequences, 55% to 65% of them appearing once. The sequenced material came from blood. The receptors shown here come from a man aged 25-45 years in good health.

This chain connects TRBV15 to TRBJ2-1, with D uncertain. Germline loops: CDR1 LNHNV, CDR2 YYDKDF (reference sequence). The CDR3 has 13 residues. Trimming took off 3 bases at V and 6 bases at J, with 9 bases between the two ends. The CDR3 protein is CATSRARRNEQFF. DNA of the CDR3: TGTGCCACCAGCAGGGCCCGGCGCAATGAGCAGTTCTTC.

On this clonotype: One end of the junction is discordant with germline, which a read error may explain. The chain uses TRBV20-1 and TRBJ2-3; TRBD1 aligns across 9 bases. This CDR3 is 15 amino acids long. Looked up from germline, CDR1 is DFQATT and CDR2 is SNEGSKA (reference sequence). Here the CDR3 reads CSASGTGQITDTQYF. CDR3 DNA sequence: TGCAGTGCTAGTGGGACAGGGCAAATCACAGATACGCAGTACTTT.

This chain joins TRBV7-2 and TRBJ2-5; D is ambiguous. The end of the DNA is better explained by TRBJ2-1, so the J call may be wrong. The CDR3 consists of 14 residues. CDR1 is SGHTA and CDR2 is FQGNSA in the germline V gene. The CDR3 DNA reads TGTGCCAGCAGCTTCTCACCTGATAATGGAAACCAGTTCTTC. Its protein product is CASSFSPDNGNQFF.

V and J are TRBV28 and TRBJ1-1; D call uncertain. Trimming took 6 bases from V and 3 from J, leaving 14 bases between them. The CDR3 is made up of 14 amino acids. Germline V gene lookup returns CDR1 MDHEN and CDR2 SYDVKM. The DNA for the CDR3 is TGTGCCAGCAGGACCGGCGACGGATACACTGAAGCTTTCTTT. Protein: CASRTGDGYTEAFF.

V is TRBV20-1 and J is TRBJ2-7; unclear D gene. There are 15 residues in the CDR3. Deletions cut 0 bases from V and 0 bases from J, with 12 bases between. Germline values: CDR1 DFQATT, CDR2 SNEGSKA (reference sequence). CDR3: CSAREFSLRSYEQYF. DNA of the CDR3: TGCAGTGCTAGAGAATTTAGTCTCCGCTCCTACGAGCAGTACTTC.

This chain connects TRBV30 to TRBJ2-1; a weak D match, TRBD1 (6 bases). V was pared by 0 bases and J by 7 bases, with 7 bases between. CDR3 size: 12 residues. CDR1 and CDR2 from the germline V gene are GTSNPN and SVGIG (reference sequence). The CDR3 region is CAWSVQGNEQFF. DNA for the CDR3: TGTGCCTGGAGTGTACAGGGAAATGAGCAGTTCTTC.

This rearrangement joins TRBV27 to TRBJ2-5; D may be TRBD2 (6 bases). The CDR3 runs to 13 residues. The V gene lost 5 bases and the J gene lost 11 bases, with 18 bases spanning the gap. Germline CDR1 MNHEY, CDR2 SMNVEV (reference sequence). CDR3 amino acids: CASSTGPSGEQYF. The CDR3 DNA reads TGTGCCAGCAGTACCGGCCCTTCGGGGGAGCAGTACTTC.

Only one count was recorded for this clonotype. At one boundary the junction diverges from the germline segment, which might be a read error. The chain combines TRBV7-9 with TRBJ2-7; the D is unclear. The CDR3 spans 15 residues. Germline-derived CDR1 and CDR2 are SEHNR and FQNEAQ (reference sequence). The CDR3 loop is CASSLVVAGPYEQYF. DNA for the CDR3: TGTGCCAGTAGCTTAGTAGTTGCAGGTCCCTACGAGCAGTACTTC.

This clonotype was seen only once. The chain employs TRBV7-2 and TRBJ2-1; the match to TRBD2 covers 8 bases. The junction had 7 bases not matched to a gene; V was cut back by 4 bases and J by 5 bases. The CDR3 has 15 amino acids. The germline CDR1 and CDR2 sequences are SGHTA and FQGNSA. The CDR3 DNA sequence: TGTGCCAGCAGCTGGGCGGGGGGAGGGCACAATGAGCAGTTCTTC. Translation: CASSWAGGGHNEQFF.